The T cell receptor (beta chain) described here comes from a study of T cell repertoires in cytomegalovirus infection. TCRdb analysed the reads with MiXCR anew, one entry per CDR3 protein. Among almost 500,000 distinct CDR3 sequences, around 11% were seen once, and the ten largest hold 10% to 13%. This clonotype was detected ten times or more. V lost 2 bases and J lost 1, with 23 bases in between. Looked up from germline, CDR1 is SGHTA and CDR2 is FQGNSA. CDR3 length: 19 amino acids. The chain links TRBV7-2 to TRBJ2-5; TRBD2 is a possible D gene (6 bases). The receptor's source is a human donor in good health (CMV status not recorded). Some clones in this sample may be carry-over from other donors' samples. Sequenced material: PBMCs. The CDR3 DNA sequence: TGTGCCAGCAGCTTATTACTCATGGGGCCGGGGGTAGGCCAAGAGACCCAGTACTTC. Amino acid sequence: CASSLLLMGPGVGQETQYF.